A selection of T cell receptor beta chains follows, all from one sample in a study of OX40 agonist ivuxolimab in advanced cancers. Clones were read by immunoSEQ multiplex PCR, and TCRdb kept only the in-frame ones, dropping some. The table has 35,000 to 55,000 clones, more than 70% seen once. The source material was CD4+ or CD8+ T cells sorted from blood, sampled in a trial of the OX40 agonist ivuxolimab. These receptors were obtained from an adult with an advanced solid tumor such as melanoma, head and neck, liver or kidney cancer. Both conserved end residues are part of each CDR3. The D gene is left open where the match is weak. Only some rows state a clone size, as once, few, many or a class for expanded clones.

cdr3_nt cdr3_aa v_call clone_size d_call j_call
TGTGCCAGCAGCTTAGCACTAGCGGGAGGGCCCACCGGGGAGCTGTTTTTT CASSLALAGGPTGELFF TRBV11-3 . TRBD2 TRBJ2-2
TGTGCCAGTAGTCCGGGGGGACTAGCGGGAATCTCAGAGACCCAGTACTTC CASSPGGLAGISETQYF TRBV19 . TRBD2 TRBJ2-5
TGTGCCAGCGGAGGACAGGGGGAAGGCAATCAGCCCCAGCATTTT CASGGQGEGNQPQHF TRBV28 . TRBD1 TRBJ1-5
TGTGCCAGCTCACCTAGAACGGGACAGGGACTCTATCAGCAGTACTTC CASSPRTGQGLYQQYF TRBV18 . TRBD1 TRBJ2-5
TGTGCCAGCAGCCGACTAGACAGAGCCGGGTTTTCACCCCTCCACTTT CASSRLDRAGFSPLHF TRBV14 . . TRBJ1-6
TGTGCCAGCAGCGTAGCGTCAGCTACAGATACGCAGTATTTT CASSVASATDTQYF TRBV9 . . TRBJ2-3
TGTGCCAGCAGTCCTTGGGACAACAGCTACGAGCAGTACTTC CASSPWDNSYEQYF TRBV27 few . TRBJ2-7
TGCGCCAGCAGCAAAAGGGAGGGGGGACTAGCGGGACCCTACAATGAGCAGTTCTTC CASSKREGGLAGPYNEQFF TRBV4-1 . TRBD2 TRBJ2-1
TGTGCCAGCTCACCACCGTCAGGGCGCACTGAAGCTTTCTTT CASSPPSGRTEAFF TRBV18 . . TRBJ1-1
TGTGCCAGCAGCTTAAGGGAGTCCAGGCCCACGACCTACGAGCAGTACTTC CASSLRESRPTTYEQYF TRBV7-8 . . TRBJ2-7
TGTGCCAGCAGAAAGGAGTTGGAGACCCAGTACTTC CASRKELETQYF TRBV2 . . TRBJ2-5
TGTGCCAGTAGTACACGGGGAGAGACCCAGTACTTC CASSTRGETQYF TRBV19 once . TRBJ2-5
TGCAGTGCTAGGCTATTGGAGACCCAGTACTTC CSARLLETQYF TRBV20-1 . . TRBJ2-5
TGTGCCAGTAGTATAGGACAGGGGAGCGAAAAACTGTTTTTT CASSIGQGSEKLFF TRBV19 . TRBD1 TRBJ1-4
TGTGCCAGCAGTTTCCGGGACTACCAATACAATGAGCAGTTCTTC CASSFRDYQYNEQFF TRBV6-5 . TRBD2 TRBJ2-1
TGTGCCAGCAGCCACACTACCAGCTCCTACAATGAGCAGTTCTTC CASSHTTSSYNEQFF TRBV5-5 . . TRBJ2-1
TGTGCCAGCAGCTTGGCACTGGGACTAGGGATCTACGAGCAGTACTTC CASSLALGLGIYEQYF TRBV5-4 . TRBD2 TRBJ2-7
TGTGCCAGCAGCTTAGTCGGGACAGGATTATACGAGCAGTACTTC CASSLVGTGLYEQYF TRBV7-9 . TRBD1 TRBJ2-7
TGCAGCGTTGAAGATCGGGGGAGGGGGTCCAATGAGCAGTTCTTC CSVEDRGRGSNEQFF TRBV29-1 . . TRBJ2-1
TGTGCCAGCAGTTTTTCCCGCCGTAGGCATGAGCAGTACTTC CASSFSRRRHEQYF TRBV28 . . TRBJ2-7
TGCGCCAGCAGCTTGGGGGTATCGTCGACACAAGAGACCCAGTACTTC CASSLGVSSTQETQYF TRBV5-1 . . TRBJ2-5
TGTGCCAGCAGTGAGGGGACTGAGCAGTTCTTC CASSEGTEQFF TRBV27 few . TRBJ2-1
TGTGCCAGCTCACCTAAACAGGGAGTAGGCAATGAGCAGTTCTTC CASSPKQGVGNEQFF TRBV18 . . TRBJ2-1
TGCAGTGCCGGGGACTCTAGGGCCCAGCATTTT CSAGDSRAQHF TRBV20-1 . . TRBJ1-5
TGCGCCAGCAGCCCTGGGGGTCGAGGGAGAGATAATGAAAAACTGTTTTTT CASSPGGRGRDNEKLFF TRBV5-1 . . TRBJ1-4
TGCGCCAGCAGTCAATCGTCTCCCCCGGGGAGGGGGTCCACCTACGAGCAGTACTTC CASSQSSPPGRGSTYEQYF TRBV23-1 . . TRBJ2-7
TGTGCCAGCGATTACCTAGCGGGAGGGTCCGAGACCCAGTACTTC CASDYLAGGSETQYF TRBV28 . TRBD2 TRBJ2-5
TGTGCCAGCAGCTTTGCCCTTGGACAGGGGAATTCACCCCTCCACTTT CASSFALGQGNSPLHF TRBV11-2 . TRBD1 TRBJ1-6
TGTGCCAGTAGTACGGGCCAACAGTTAAATGAGCAGTTCTTC CASSTGQQLNEQFF TRBV19 . . TRBJ2-1
TGTGCCAGCTCACCACCAGGGGTCACCACCGGGGAGCTGTTTTTT CASSPPGVTTGELFF TRBV18 . . TRBJ2-2
TGCGCCAGCAGCCCCCCCTCCAGGGGGCCCGGAGGTGAGCAGTTCTTC CASSPPSRGPGGEQFF TRBV5-1 . TRBD1 TRBJ2-1
TGTGCCATCAGTGATGGGCTAGCCAAAAACATTCAGTACTTC CAISDGLAKNIQYF TRBV10-3 . . TRBJ2-4
TGTGCCAGCAGTGCGGATGGAGAGACCCAGTACTTC CASSADGETQYF TRBV6-6 few . TRBJ2-5
TGCAGCGTTACACTGACCCGGGAGGGGCGTGGGACCCAGTACTTC CSVTLTREGRGTQYF TRBV29-1 . TRBD2 TRBJ2-5
TGTGCCAGCAGCCCAGACAGCCATGAGCAGTTCTTC CASSPDSHEQFF TRBV7-8 . . TRBJ2-1
TGTGCCAGCAGTCCGGGGGGGCAGGCGAATGGCTACACCTTC CASSPGGQANGYTF TRBV28 . . TRBJ1-2
TGCAGCGTGAATGACGGAGGATTAGGAATTGAGCAGTTCTTC CSVNDGGLGIEQFF TRBV29-1 . . TRBJ2-1
TGTGCCAGCAGTACCCACCGTTGGGACGGTGGGCTCCAGCCCCAGCATTTT CASSTHRWDGGLQPQHF TRBV28 . . TRBJ1-5
TGTGCCAGCAGCTTGGGAGGGACTCGAGCCCACGAGCAGTACTTC CASSLGGTRAHEQYF TRBV5-5 . . TRBJ2-7